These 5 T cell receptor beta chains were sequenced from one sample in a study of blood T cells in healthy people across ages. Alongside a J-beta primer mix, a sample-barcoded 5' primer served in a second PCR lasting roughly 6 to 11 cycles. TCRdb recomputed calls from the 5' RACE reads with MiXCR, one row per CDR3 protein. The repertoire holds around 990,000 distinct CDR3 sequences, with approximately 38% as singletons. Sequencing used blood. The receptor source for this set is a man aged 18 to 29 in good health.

The CDR3 loop reads CAISESEQYF. CDR3 DNA sequence: TGTGCCATCAGTGAGAGTGAGCAGTACTTC. J is TRBJ2-5 and V is TRBV10-3; D unclear. The V and J ends lost 2 bases and 11 bases respectively, with 6 bases between them. Germline values: CDR1 ENHRY, CDR2 SYGVKD. The CDR3 is made up of 10 amino acids.

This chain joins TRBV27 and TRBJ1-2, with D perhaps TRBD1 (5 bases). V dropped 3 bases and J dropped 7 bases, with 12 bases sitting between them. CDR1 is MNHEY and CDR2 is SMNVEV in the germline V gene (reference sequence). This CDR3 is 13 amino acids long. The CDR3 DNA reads TGTGCCAGCAGTTTGAGTCAGGGCCGTGGCTACACCTTC. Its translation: CASSLSQGRGYTF.

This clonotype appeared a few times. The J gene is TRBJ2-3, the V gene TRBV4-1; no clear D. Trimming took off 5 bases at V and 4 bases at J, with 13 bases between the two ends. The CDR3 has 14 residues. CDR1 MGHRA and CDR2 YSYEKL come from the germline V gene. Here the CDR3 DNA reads TGCGCCAGCAGCTACTCCCTCATGTCAGATACGCAGTATTTT. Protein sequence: CASSYSLMSDTQYF.

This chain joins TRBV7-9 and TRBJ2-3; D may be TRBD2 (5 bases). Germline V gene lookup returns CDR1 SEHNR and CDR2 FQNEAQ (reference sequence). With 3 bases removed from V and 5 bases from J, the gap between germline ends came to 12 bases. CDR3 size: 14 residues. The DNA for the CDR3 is TGTGCCAGCAGCTTGTCTGAGGGTCGAGATACGCAGTATTTT. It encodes CASSLSEGRDTQYF.

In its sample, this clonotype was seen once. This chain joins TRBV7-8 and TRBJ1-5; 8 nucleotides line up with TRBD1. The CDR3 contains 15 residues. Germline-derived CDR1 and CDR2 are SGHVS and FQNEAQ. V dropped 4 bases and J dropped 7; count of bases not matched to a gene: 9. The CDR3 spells CASSSDRGRRQPQHF. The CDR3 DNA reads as TGTGCCAGCAGCTCAGACAGGGGAAGAAGGCAGCCCCAGCATTTT. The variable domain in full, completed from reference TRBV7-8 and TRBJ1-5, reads GAGVSQSPRYKVAKRGQDVALRCDPISGHVSLFWYQQALGQGPEFLTYFQNEAQLDKSGLPSDRFFAERPEGSVSTLKIQRTQQEDSAVYLCASSSDRGRRQPQHFGDGTRLSIL.